The T cell receptor beta chain described here comes from a study of T cell responses to AZD1222 COVID-19 vaccine (dated by TCRdb to 2020 to 2023). Turning to the overall study: A total of about 240 trial participants underwent TCR sequencing, of whom nearly 210 received two doses of AZD1222 and about 26 received two doses of the MenACWY control vaccine. Trial participants were enrolled into age subgroups of 18-55, 56-69 and 70-plus years, which contained approximately 150, 28 and 58 TCR-sequenced participants, respectively.

The CDR3 regions of human TCRbeta chains were analyzed by immunosequencing. The authors processed their data as follows. TCRs in the repertoires were compared against a reference library of SARS-CoV-2-specific TCRs that had been generated with the MIRA antigen-specificity platform. Breadth was defined as the fraction of unique TCRs that were SARS-CoV-2-associated. Depth was defined as the fraction of total T cells that were SARS-CoV-2-associated. Each spike-specific TCR was assigned to its reactive spike region and to a CD4 or CD8 class using the MIRA data. Log10-transformed breadth and depth values were compared by one-way ANOVA with Sidak's multiple comparisons tests. TCRdb took over this immuneACCESS table, retaining in-frame rearrangements with V and J assigned. Such tables are incomplete; in checked studies, under half of the missing clones stem from an unresolved V gene, and the remainder is unexplained. D and trimming come from the DNA, and the V and J calls and clone size come from that table. The sample table lists 100,000 to 140,000 clones, roughly 90% of them with a count of one. Jointly, the top ten make up roughly 9% of the sample.

V drops 1 base and J drops 3 bases, leaving 12 bases in between. CDR1 SEHNR and CDR2 FQNEAQ are derived from the germline V gene (reference sequence). Counted from cysteine to phenylalanine, this CDR3 has 15 amino acids. The CDR3 DNA has 45 bases and is translated from base 1. Per the publication, the time point label means: about 28 days (+/-7) after the second vaccine dose. AZD1222 recipients with second doses at about 4 weeks or about 12 weeks were pooled, because spike-specific TCR depth and breadth did not differ between schedules. The vaccinee samples were drawn from two UK trials, COV001 and COV002, one of which was a single-blind randomized controlled phase 2/3 trial testing AZD1222 (ChAdOx1 nCoV-19) in healthy adults. For TCRbeta chain sequencing, PBMC samples were collected from trial participants at day 0 and at day 28 after the second dose. Details on this clone: Its specific antigen is unknown. The sample holds no much larger clone one base away, and base qualities are not on file.

The research as a whole found: Participants were mostly white British and included more females than males, and it was suggested by the authors that clonal diversity may have been underestimated. Epitopes outside the regions mutated in the B.1.351 and B.1.1.7 variants were reportedly recognized by nearly half of the unique spike-specific TCRs. The 56-69-year group was small, and its depth increase did not reach significance, likely because of low power. Only five or six AZD1222 recipients were SARS-CoV-2 seropositive at baseline, limiting conclusions about previously exposed vaccinees. After two AZD1222 doses, both the breadth and the depth of spike-specific TCRs were significantly higher than at day 0 and than in MenACWY recipients. Vaccine-associated CD4 TCRs spanned the whole spike protein, with dominant responses in regions 160-218 and 743-854. Because no day 14 peak-response samples were available, repertoires were characterized only after the peak T cell response.

This chain joins TRBV7-9 to TRBJ1-2, with TRBD1 tentatively as D gene (5 bases match). The sample was peripheral blood, taken 28 days after the second AZD1222 dose. The sequence was collected from an adult who received the AZD1222 COVID-19 vaccine. The CDR3 in this case is CASSLGVTVYYGYTF. The nucleotides are TGTGCCAGCAGCTTAGGGGTGACAGTATACTATGGCTACACCTTC.